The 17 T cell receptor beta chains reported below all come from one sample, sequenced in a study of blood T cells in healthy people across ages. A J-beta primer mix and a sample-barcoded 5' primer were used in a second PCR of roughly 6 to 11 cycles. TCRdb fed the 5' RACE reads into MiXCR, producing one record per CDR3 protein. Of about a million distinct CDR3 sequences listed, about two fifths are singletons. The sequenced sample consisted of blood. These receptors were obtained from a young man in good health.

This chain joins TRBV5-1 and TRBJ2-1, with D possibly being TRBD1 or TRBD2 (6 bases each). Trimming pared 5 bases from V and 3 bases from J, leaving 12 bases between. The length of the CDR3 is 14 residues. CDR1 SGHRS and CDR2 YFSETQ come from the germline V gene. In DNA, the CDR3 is TGCGCCAGCAGACTGAAGGGGGGCTACAATGAGCAGTTCTTC. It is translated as CASRLKGGYNEQFF.

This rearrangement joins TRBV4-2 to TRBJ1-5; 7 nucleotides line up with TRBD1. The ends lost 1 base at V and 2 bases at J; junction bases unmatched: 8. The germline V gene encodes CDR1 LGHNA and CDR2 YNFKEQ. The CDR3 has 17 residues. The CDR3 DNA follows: TGTGCCAGCAGCCAAGTAGGAGGGGGCGAGGGCAATCAGCCCCAGCATTTT. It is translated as CASSQVGGGEGNQPQHF.

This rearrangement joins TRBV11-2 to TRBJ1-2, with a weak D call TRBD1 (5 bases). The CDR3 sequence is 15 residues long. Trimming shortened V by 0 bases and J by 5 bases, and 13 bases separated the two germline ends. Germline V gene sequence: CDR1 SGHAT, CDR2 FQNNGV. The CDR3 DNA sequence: TGTGCCAGCAGCTTAGACCTCCAGGGATGGTATGGCTACACCTTC. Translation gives CASSLDLQGWYGYTF.

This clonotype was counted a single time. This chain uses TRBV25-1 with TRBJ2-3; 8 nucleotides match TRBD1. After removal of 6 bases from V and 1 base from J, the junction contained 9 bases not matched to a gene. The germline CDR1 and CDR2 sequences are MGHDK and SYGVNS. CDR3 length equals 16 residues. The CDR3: CASRGDDRGGTDTQYF. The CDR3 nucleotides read TGTGCCAGCAGGGGGGACGACAGGGGAGGCACAGATACGCAGTATTTT.

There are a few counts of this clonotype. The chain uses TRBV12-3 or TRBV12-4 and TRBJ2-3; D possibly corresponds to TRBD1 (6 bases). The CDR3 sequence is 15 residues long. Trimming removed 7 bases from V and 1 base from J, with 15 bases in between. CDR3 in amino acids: CASTKDRAGTDTQYF. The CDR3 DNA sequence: TGTGCCAGCACCAAGGACAGAGCCGGCACAGATACGCAGTATTTT.

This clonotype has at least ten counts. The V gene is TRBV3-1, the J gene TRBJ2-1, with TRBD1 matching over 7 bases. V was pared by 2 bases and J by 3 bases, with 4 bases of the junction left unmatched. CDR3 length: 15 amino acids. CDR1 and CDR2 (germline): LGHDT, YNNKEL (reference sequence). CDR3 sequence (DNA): TGTGCCAGCAGCCAACAGTCAGGGGGCTACAATGAGCAGTTCTTC. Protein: CASSQQSGGYNEQFF.

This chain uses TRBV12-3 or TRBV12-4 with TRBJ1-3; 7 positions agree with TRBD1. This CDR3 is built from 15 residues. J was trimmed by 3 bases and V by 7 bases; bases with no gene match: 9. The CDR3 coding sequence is TGTGCCAGCATCATAGCCCCAGGGGGTGGAAACACCATATATTTT. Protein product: CASIIAPGGGNTIYF.

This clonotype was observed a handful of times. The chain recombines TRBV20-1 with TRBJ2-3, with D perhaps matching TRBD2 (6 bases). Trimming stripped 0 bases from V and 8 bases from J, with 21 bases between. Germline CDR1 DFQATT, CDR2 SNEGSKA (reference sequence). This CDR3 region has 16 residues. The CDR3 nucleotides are TGCAGTGCTAGAGACCTTCGGGAGATAGCGGCCCCTACGCAGTATTTT. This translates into CSARDLREIAAPTQYF.

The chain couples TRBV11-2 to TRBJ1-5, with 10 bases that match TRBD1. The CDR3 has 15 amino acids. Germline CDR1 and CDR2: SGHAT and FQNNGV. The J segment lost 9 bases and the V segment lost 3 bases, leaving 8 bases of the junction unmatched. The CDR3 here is CASSLGTGVTRPQHF. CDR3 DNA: TGTGCCAGCAGCTTGGGGACAGGGGTAACCCGGCCCCAGCATTTT.

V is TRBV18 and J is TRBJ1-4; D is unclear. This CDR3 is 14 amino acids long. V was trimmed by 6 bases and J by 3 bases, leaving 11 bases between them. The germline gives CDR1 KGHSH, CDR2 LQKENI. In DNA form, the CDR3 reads TGTGCCAGCTCGGCGAGGAGGGCTAATGAAAAACTGTTTTTT. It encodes CASSARRANEKLFF.

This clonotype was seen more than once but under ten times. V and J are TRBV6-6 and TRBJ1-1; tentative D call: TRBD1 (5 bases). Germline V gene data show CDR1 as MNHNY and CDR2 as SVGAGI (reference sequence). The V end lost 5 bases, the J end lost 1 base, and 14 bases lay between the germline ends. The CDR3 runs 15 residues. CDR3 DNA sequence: TGTGCCAGCAGTGATCGGACATTTGGGAACACTGAAGCTTTCTTT. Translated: CASSDRTFGNTEAFF.

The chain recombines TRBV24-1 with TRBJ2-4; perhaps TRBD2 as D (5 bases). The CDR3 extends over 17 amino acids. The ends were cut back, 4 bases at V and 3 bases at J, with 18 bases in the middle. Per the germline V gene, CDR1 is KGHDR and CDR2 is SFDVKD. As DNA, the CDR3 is TGTGCCACCAGTGACCCCAAACGGGAAGAGGGCAAAAACATTCAGTACTTC. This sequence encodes CATSDPKREEGKNIQYF.

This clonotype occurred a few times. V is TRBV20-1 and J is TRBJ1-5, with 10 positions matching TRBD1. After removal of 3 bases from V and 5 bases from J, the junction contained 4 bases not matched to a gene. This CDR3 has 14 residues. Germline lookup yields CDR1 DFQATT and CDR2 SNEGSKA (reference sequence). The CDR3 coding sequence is TGCAGTGCTAGGACAGGGGGCTTACATCAGCCCCAGCATTTT. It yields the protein CSARTGGLHQPQHF.

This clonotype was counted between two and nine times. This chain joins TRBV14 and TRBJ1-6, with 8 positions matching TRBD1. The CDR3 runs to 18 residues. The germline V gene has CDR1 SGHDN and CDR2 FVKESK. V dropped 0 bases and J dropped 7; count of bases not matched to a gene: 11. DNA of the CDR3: TGTGCCAGCAGCCAAGATCCCCAGACAGGGGCTTGGAATTCACCCCTCCACTTT. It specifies CASSQDPQTGAWNSPLHF.

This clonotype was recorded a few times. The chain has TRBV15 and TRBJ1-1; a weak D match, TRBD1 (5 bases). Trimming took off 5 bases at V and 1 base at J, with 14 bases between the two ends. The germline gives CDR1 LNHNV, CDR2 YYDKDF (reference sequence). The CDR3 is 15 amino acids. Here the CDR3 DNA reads TGTGCCACCAGCCCCAACAGACAGAGGAACACTGAAGCTTTCTTT. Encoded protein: CATSPNRQRNTEAFF.

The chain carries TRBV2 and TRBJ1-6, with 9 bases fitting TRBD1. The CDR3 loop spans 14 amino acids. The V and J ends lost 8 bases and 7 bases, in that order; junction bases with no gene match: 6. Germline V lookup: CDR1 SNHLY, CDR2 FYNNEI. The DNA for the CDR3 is TGTGCCAGCCCCGGGACAGGGAGGAATTCACCCCTCCACTTT. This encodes CASPGTGRNSPLHF.

CDR3 residues: CASSPRTGKNYGYTF. Written as DNA, the CDR3 is TGTGCCAGCAGCCCCAGGACAGGGAAGAACTATGGCTACACCTTC. The chain links TRBV9 to TRBJ1-2; 8 nucleotides line up with TRBD1. CDR3 length: 15 amino acids. The germline V gene encodes CDR1 SGDLS and CDR2 YYNGEE. The ends lost 4 bases at V and 2 bases at J; junction bases unmatched: 7.